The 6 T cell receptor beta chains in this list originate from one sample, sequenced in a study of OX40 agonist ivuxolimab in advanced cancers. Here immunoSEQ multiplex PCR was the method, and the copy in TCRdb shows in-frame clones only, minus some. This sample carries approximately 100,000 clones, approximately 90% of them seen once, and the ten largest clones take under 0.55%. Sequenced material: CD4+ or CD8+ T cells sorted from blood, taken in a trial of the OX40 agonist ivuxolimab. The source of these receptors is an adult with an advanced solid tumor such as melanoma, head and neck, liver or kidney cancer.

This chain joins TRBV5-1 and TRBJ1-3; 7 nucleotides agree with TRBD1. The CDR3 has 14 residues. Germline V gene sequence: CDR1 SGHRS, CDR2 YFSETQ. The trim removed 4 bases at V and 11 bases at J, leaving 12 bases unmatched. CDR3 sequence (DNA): TGCGCCAGCAGCCCCGGGACAGCGGAGCCAGCCATATATTTT. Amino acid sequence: CASSPGTAEPAIYF.

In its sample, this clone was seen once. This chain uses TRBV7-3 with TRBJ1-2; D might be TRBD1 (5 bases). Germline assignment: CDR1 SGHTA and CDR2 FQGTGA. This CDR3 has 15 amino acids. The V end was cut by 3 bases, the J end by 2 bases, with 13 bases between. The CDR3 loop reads CASSLLRDYNYGYTF. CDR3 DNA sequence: TGTGCCAGCAGCTTGCTCCGGGACTACAACTATGGCTACACCTTC.

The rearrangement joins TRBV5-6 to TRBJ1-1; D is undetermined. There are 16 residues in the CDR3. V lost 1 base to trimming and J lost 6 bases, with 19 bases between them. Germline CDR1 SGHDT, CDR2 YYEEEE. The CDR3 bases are TGTGCCAGCAGCTTGACGGACCGCCATGCTGGGGCTGAAGCTTTCTTT. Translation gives CASSLTDRHAGAEAFF.

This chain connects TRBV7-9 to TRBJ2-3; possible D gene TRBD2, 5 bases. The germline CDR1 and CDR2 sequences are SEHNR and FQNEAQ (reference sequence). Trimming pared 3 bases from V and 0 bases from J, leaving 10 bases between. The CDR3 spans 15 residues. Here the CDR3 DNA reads TGTGCCAGCAGCTTCGGGGAGAGTAGCACAGATACGCAGTATTTT. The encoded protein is CASSFGESSTDTQYF.

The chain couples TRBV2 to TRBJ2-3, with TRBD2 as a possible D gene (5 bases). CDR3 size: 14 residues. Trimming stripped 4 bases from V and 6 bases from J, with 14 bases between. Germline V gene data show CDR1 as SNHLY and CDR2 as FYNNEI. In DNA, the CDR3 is TGTGCCAGCAGTGGGGAGACGTCCGGGGATACGCAGTATTTT. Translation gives CASSGETSGDTQYF.

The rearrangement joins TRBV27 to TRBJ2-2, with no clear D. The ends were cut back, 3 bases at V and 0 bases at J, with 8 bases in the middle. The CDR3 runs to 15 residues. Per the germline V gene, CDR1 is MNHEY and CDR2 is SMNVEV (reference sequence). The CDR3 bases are TGTGCCAGCAGTTTCATCCCCGCGAACACCGGGGAGCTGTTTTTT. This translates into CASSFIPANTGELFF.